The 16 T cell receptor beta chains listed next were all sequenced from one sample in a study of shared clonotypes between healthy human individuals. Assay used: immunoSEQ multiplex PCR; TCRdb lists only in-frame clones, some missing. The data show about 820,000 clones, nearly 95% seen once. It was CD45RO-negative cells, positively selected for CCR7, that made up naive CD8 cells, with terminally differentiated effector memory CD45RA+ cells excluded. The sequenced material came from naive CD8+ T cells sorted from blood. All receptors derive from a man aged 25 to 40 in good health.

To note about this clone: Additional DNA sequences in this sample encode the identical CDR3. The chain combines TRBV5-6 with TRBJ2-7; D may match TRBD1 or TRBD2 (5 bases each). Germline V gives CDR1 SGHDT, CDR2 YYEEEE. Trimming pared 2 bases from V and 2 bases from J, leaving 14 bases between. This CDR3 is built from 15 residues. DNA for the CDR3: TGTGCCAGCAGCTTAGCAGCCGGGACCCCCTACGAGCAGTACTTC. Its protein product is CASSLAAGTPYEQYF. Full variable domain (outside the CDR3, taken from reference TRBV5-6 and TRBJ2-7): DAGVTQSPTHLIKTRGQQVTLRCSPKSGHDTVSWYQQALGQGPQFIFQYYEEEERQRGNFPDRFSGHQFPNYSSELNVNALLLGDSALYLCASSLAAGTPYEQYFGPGTRLTVT.

The chain combines TRBV28 with TRBJ2-7; D might be TRBD2 (7 bases). Between the trimmed V and J ends, which lost 7 bases and 4 bases, there was a span of 20 bases. The CDR3 spans 15 residues. Germline V lookup: CDR1 MDHEN, CDR2 SYDVKM. The CDR3 nucleotides are TGTGCCAGCACCCCCCTGGGGGGGCCAGGATACGAGCAGTACTTC. This gives the protein CASTPLGGPGYEQYF.

This clone is a singleton in its sample. This chain joins TRBV5-4 and TRBJ2-3, with 8 bases aligning to TRBD1. Trimming removed 4 bases from V and 3 bases from J; junction bases left unmatched: 10. Germline CDR1 reads SGHNT; CDR2 reads YYREEE (reference sequence). There are 16 residues in the CDR3. The CDR3 spells CASSRPPDRETDTQYF. CDR3 DNA: TGTGCCAGCAGCCGGCCCCCGGACAGGGAGACAGATACGCAGTATTTT.

CDR3 nucleotide sequence: TGTGCCACCAGCAGAGTACCGCCCGAAAGCACCTACGAGCAGTACTTC. Its protein product is CATSRVPPESTYEQYF. The chain combines TRBV15 with TRBJ2-7, with unresolved D. The CDR3 has 16 residues. CDR1 and CDR2 from the germline V gene are LNHNV and YYDKDF (reference sequence). V was pared by 1 base and J by 2 bases, with 15 bases between.

J is TRBJ2-5 and V is TRBV21-1; TRBD2 is the table's D call, not checked against the DNA. TRBV21-1 is given as a pseudogene. This CDR3 region has 15 residues. The CDR3 region is CASSSRTSGRETQYF. The CDR3 nucleotides are TGTGCCAGCAGCTCCCGGACTAGCGGTCGGGAGACCCAGTACTTC.

This clone was detected only once. This chain uses TRBV13 with TRBJ1-1; tentatively, D is TRBD1 (5 bases). Per germline, CDR1 PRHDT and CDR2 FYEKMQ (reference sequence). V shed 4 bases and J shed 0 bases, with 18 bases lying between them. The CDR3 sequence is 17 residues long. CDR3 amino acids: CASSSERGQGLNTEAFF. The CDR3 coding sequence is TGTGCCAGCAGCTCCGAACGAGGGCAGGGATTGAACACTGAAGCTTTCTTT.

The chain combines TRBV27 with TRBJ2-7; 7 nucleotides agree with TRBD1. With 6 bases clipped from V and 2 bases from J, the junction kept 4 bases outside the gene matches. The V gene's germline CDR1 is MNHEY and CDR2 SMNVEV (reference sequence). This CDR3 spans 13 amino acids. Here the CDR3 reads CASSDGQAYEQYF. Written as DNA, the CDR3 is TGTGCCAGCAGCGATGGACAGGCCTACGAGCAGTACTTC.

V usage is TRBV2 and J usage is TRBJ2-1; D might be TRBD1 or TRBD2, each matching 5 bases. This CDR3 spans 14 amino acids. The germline gives CDR1 SNHLY, CDR2 FYNNEI. V lost 7 bases and J lost 8, with 18 bases in between. In nucleotides, the CDR3 is TGTGCCAGCATAAAGTGGGACGTTAGCTATGAGCAGTTCTTC. As protein: CASIKWDVSYEQFF.

In its sample, this clone was seen a few times. The gene calls are TRBV27 and TRBJ1-1; 7 nucleotides align to TRBD1. The CDR3 spans 12 residues. The V gene's germline CDR1 is MNHEY and CDR2 SMNVEV (reference sequence). V lost 8 bases, J lost 4 bases, and 4 bases stayed unmatched. The CDR3 reads CASASGGTEAFF. As DNA, the CDR3 is TGTGCCAGCGCCTCAGGGGGCACTGAAGCTTTCTTT.

The chain has TRBV4-1 and TRBJ2-3; 11 bases match TRBD2. The V gene's germline CDR1 is MGHRA and CDR2 YSYEKL. After removal of 6 bases from V and 2 bases from J, the junction contained 7 bases not matched to a gene. The CDR3 is 16 residues long. The CDR3 reads CASSLRLAGLTDTQYF. DNA for the CDR3: TGCGCCAGCAGTCTTAGACTAGCGGGACTCACAGATACGCAGTATTTT.

The chain employs TRBV27 and TRBJ2-1; 10 positions agree with TRBD2. CDR3 length: 16 residues. Unmatched junction bases numbered 8, after V lost 2 bases and J lost 7 bases. The germline V gene encodes CDR1 MNHEY and CDR2 SMNVEV (reference sequence). This CDR3 is CASSLGQTLAGNEQFF. DNA for the CDR3: TGTGCCAGCAGTTTAGGACAGACACTAGCGGGGAATGAGCAGTTCTTC.

This chain uses TRBV7-9 with TRBJ2-5; 7 nucleotides line up with TRBD2. Per germline, CDR1 SEHNR and CDR2 FQNEAQ (reference sequence). The CDR3 is 16 amino acids. V lost 1 base to trimming and J lost 3 bases; unmatched junction nucleotides: 8. The CDR3 here is CASSLVGGKGEETQYF. CDR3 DNA: TGTGCCAGCAGCTTAGTGGGAGGGAAGGGTGAAGAGACCCAGTACTTC.

The chain employs TRBV28 and TRBJ1-5; D gene uncertain. Germline-derived CDR1 and CDR2 are MDHEN and SYDVKM. V was pared by 7 bases and J by 1 base, with 11 bases between. The CDR3 covers 14 residues. The CDR3 DNA sequence: TGTGCCAGCACCCGTGCCTCAAGCAATCAGCCCCAGCATTTT. Its protein product is CASTRASSNQPQHF.

The V call is TRBV5-5, the J call TRBJ2-7, with TRBD1 matching 8 bases. Per the germline V gene, CDR1 is SGHKS and CDR2 is YYEKEE (reference sequence). CDR3 size: 15 residues. Trimming removed 5 bases from V and 3 bases from J; junction bases left unmatched: 10. The CDR3 spells CASRLTGATYYEQYF. For the CDR3, the DNA is TGTGCCAGCAGGTTGACAGGGGCTACTTACTACGAGCAGTACTTC.

The gene calls are TRBV5-4 and TRBJ1-2; 7 nucleotides match TRBD1. The CDR3 spans 15 residues. The V and J ends lost 4 bases and 8 bases, in that order; junction bases with no gene match: 14. Germline CDR1 SGHNT, CDR2 YYREEE (reference sequence). The CDR3 DNA sequence: TGTGCCAGCAGCCGGGGGACAGTATGGGAAAGAGGCTACACCTTC. The encoded protein is CASSRGTVWERGYTF. Combining the CDR3 with reference TRBV5-4 and TRBJ1-2 gives the whole variable domain ETGVTQSPTHLIKTRGQQVTLRCSSQSGHNTVSWYQQALGQGPQFIFQYYREEENGRGNFPPRFSGLQFPNYSSELNVNALELDDSALYLCASSRGTVWERGYTFGSGTRLTVV.

The rearrangement uses TRBV7-2 and TRBJ2-7; TRBD2 is a possible D gene (5 bases). The germline V gene has CDR1 SGHTA and CDR2 FQGNSA. With 5 bases removed from V and 0 bases from J, the gap between germline ends came to 8 bases. This CDR3 region has 13 residues. This chain's CDR3 is CASSQDFSYEQYF. The CDR3 DNA reads as TGTGCCAGCAGCCAGGACTTCTCCTACGAGCAGTACTTC.